This TCR beta chain is drawn from a study of early T cells in non-severe SARS-CoV-2 infection. Study background: Sequencing of bulk RNA from unsorted whole blood was done, without chain pairing.

Trimming at V came to 6 bases and at J to 5 bases, leaving 7 bases not matched to a gene. Germline V gives CDR1 DFQATT, CDR2 SNEGSKA (reference sequence). CDR3 length: 14 amino acids. Unique molecular identifiers were attached to individual cDNA molecules. One entry per CDR3 protein, called by TCRdb with MiXCR from the 5' RACE reads. The sample holds tens of thousands of distinct CDR3 sequences, around 16% seen once. This clonotype has only a few counts. Specimen: whole blood. This clonotype was obtained from an adult who was a healthcare worker with PCR-confirmed SARS-CoV-2 infection or an uninfected control (not recorded which). The chain has TRBV20-1 and TRBJ1-5; 10 bases fit TRBD1. The CDR3 bases are TGCAGTGCCACCCGCGGGACAGGGGATCAGCCCCAGCATTTT. Its translation: CSATRGTGDQPQHF.